The clone carrying this T cell receptor beta chain was recorded only once. Its antigen is undetermined. One junction end does not reproduce the germline sequence, and a read error may be involved. Every sample had a minimum of 6 million PBMCs isolated. The second PCR ran about 6 to 12 cycles with a sample-barcoded 5' primer and J-beta primers. Each cDNA molecule carried a tag from a template-switch adaptor that contained 12 random nucleotides. Each CDR3 protein gets one entry after TCRdb re-called the 5' RACE reads with MiXCR. The data show approximately 940,000 distinct CDR3 sequences, under 50% seen once. The data stem from a study of blood T cells in healthy people across ages. General study points: Diversity was estimated from one million T cells, and these estimates were considered underestimates. Observed TCR beta diversity per million T cells went down as age went up. This fall followed a roughly linear course with age.

Looked up from germline, CDR1 is SGDLS and CDR2 is YYNGEE. The CDR3 totals 14 residues. This clonotype was obtained from a man aged 30-40 years in good health. This rearrangement joins TRBV9 to TRBJ2-3; D not certain. The sequencing input was blood. CDR3 loop: CVSSVRWGTDTQYF. The DNA for the CDR3 is TGTGTCAGCAGCGTCAGGTGGGGCACAGATACGCAGTATTTT.